The 27 T cell receptor beta chains below all came from one sample that was sequenced in a study of blood T cell repertoires in COVID-19 (TCRdb year 2020). The method behind the library was the immunoSEQ multiplex PCR assay. Held by TCRdb, this immuneACCESS table contains in-frame sequences only and omits some clones. Under half of the omission traces to an unresolved V gene where checked; the cause of the rest is unknown. The sample table holds 350,000 to 500,000 clones, of which about 88% were seen once. The ten biggest clones cover 1.4% to 1.5% of the sample. The sample consisted of PBMCs or T cells enriched from blood (not recorded which). These TCRs come from a woman aged 18 to 35 who had been exposed to COVID-19.

This clone has just one count. This chain connects TRBV7-9 to TRBJ2-2, with TRBD2 as a possible D gene (5 bases). V was clipped by 2 bases and J by 1 base, with 8 bases between them. CDR1 and CDR2 from the germline V gene are SEHNR and FQNEAQ (reference sequence). This CDR3 region has 15 residues. The CDR3 coding sequence is TGTGCCAGCAGCTTATCGGAGGTGAACACCGGGGAGCTGTTTTTT. It translates to CASSLSEVNTGELFF.

V usage is TRBV5-6 and J usage is TRBJ2-7, with a weak D call TRBD1 (6 bases). The V gene lost 4 bases and the J gene lost 9 bases, with 23 bases spanning the gap. The CDR3 totals 15 residues. Germline loops: CDR1 SGHDT, CDR2 YYEEEE. CDR3 region: CASSPSRTAHLGQYF. The CDR3 DNA follows: TGTGCCAGCAGCCCCTCGAGGACAGCGCACCTAGGGCAGTACTTC.

V gene TRBV20-1 combines with J gene TRBJ2-3; no firm D call. V gave up 6 bases and J gave up 5 bases, with 6 bases separating them. Germline assignment: CDR1 DFQATT and CDR2 SNEGSKA (reference sequence). The CDR3 covers 10 residues. The CDR3 DNA follows: TGCAGTGCGAGGCGAGATACGCAGTATTTT. Its protein product is CSARRDTQYF.

The count of this clone is one. Within the sample, other DNA sequences also encode this same CDR3. The J gene is TRBJ2-2, the V gene TRBV9; 15 bases map to TRBD2. Trimming removed 4 bases from V and 6 bases from J; junction bases left unmatched: 7. The CDR3 sequence is 17 residues long. Germline V gives CDR1 SGDLS, CDR2 YYNGEE. The DNA of the CDR3 is TGTGCCAGCAGCCCCGAGGGACTAGCGGGAGGCTCCGGGGAGCTGTTTTTT. Its protein product is CASSPEGLAGGSGELFF.

The chain employs TRBV20-1 and TRBJ1-2; D gene ambiguous. This CDR3 comprises 11 residues. V was pared by 6 bases and J by 6 bases, with 11 bases between. CDR1 and CDR2 from the germline V gene are DFQATT and SNEGSKA (reference sequence). CDR3 protein: CSAKWLNGYTF. The DNA for the CDR3 is TGCAGTGCCAAGTGGCTTAATGGCTACACCTTC.

The genes are TRBV3-1 (or the pseudogene TRBV3-2) and TRBJ1-1; TRBD1 might be the D (5 bases). Germline V gene sequence: CDR1 LGHDT, CDR2 YNNKEL (reference sequence). Trimming stripped 4 bases from V and 4 bases from J, with 16 bases between. The CDR3 is made up of 15 amino acids. The CDR3 is CASSPPGVIVTEAFF. The CDR3 DNA sequence: TGTGCCAGCAGCCCACCGGGGGTAATTGTCACTGAAGCTTTCTTT.

The V gene is TRBV9, the J gene TRBJ2-5; D may be TRBD2 (5 bases). CDR1 is SGDLS and CDR2 is YYNGEE in the germline V gene. The CDR3 loop spans 12 amino acids. Trimming left V 0 bases short and J 5 bases short, with 5 bases between. Here the CDR3 reads CASSVASETQYF. The CDR3 nucleotides read TGTGCCAGCAGCGTAGCTAGCGAGACCCAGTACTTC.

This clone was picked up a small number of times. The sample contains more than one DNA sequence encoding this CDR3. This sequence joins TRBV27 and TRBJ2-5; D might be TRBD2 (7 bases). The V gene's germline CDR1 is MNHEY and CDR2 SMNVEV (reference sequence). Trimming took off 5 bases at V and 5 bases at J, with 15 bases between the two ends. The CDR3 has 14 amino acids. The CDR3 nucleotides are TGTGCCAGCAGTCTCCGGACTAGGGGGGAGACCCAGTACTTC. Protein sequence: CASSLRTRGETQYF.

The J gene is TRBJ2-5, the V gene TRBV6-5; perhaps TRBD1 as D (6 bases). The CDR3 covers 15 residues. V lost 1 base and J lost 1, with 10 bases in between. CDR1 is MNHEY and CDR2 is SVGAGI in the germline V gene. The CDR3 is CASSYLGAGQETQYF. In DNA form, the CDR3 reads TGTGCCAGCAGTTACTTGGGGGCGGGCCAAGAGACCCAGTACTTC.

The chain links TRBV10-1 to TRBJ2-2; 7 nucleotides match TRBD2. The CDR3 runs 17 residues. Germline V gives CDR1 WNHNN, CDR2 SYGVQD (reference sequence). J was trimmed by 7 bases and V by 4 bases; bases with no gene match: 15. CDR3 nucleotide sequence: TGCGCCAGCAGTGGGCCTCGGGGAGGGAAGAGTAACGGGGAGCTGTTTTTT. Translating gives CASSGPRGGKSNGELFF.

This clone has a handful of counts. This chain joins TRBV6-5 and TRBJ2-1; possibly TRBD2 for D (5 bases). This CDR3 spans 15 amino acids. V lost 4 bases and J lost 8, with 18 bases in between. Germline lookup yields CDR1 MNHEY and CDR2 SVGAGI. CDR3 amino acids: CASSLGGPLGDEQFF. CDR3 sequence (DNA): TGTGCCAGCAGTTTAGGCGGGCCCTTAGGCGATGAGCAGTTCTTC.

This chain uses TRBV7-2 with TRBJ2-7, with D possibly being TRBD1 (7 bases). Germline V gives CDR1 SGHTA, CDR2 FQGNSA. Trimming removed 4 bases at V and 3 bases at J, with 19 bases between. This CDR3 comprises 16 residues. CDR3 amino acids: CASSSPSQGGNYEQYF. CDR3 DNA: TGTGCCAGCAGCTCACCATCCCAGGGGGGTAACTACGAGCAGTACTTC.

The chain combines TRBV7-8 with TRBJ2-7; 11 nucleotides line up with TRBD2. Germline V gene sequence: CDR1 SGHVS, CDR2 FQNEAQ. The CDR3 loop spans 14 amino acids. V lost 5 bases and J lost 6; bases outside the gene matches: 6. The DNA for the CDR3 is TGTGCCAGCAGCACTTTAGCGGGAGGGCTCGAGCAGTACTTC. Protein product: CASSTLAGGLEQYF.

The V gene is TRBV11-2, the J gene TRBJ2-1, with 11 positions matching TRBD2. V was clipped by 6 bases and J by 7 bases; unmatched bases: 11. Per the germline V gene, CDR1 is SGHAT and CDR2 is FQNNGV. The CDR3 runs to 16 residues. In DNA form, the CDR3 reads TGTGCCAGCAGGAGACCGGGACTAGCGGATAGGAATGAGCAGTTCTTC. Protein sequence: CASRRPGLADRNEQFF.

The CDR3 region is CASSQDPGGFSQPQHF. The CDR3 DNA reads TGTGCCAGCAGCCAAGATCCAGGGGGCTTTAGTCAGCCCCAGCATTTT. The chain combines TRBV4-2 with TRBJ1-5, with 8 positions matching TRBD1. CDR3 length: 16 residues. CDR1 is LGHNA, CDR2 YNFKEQ, per germline. Trimming took 0 bases from V and 6 from J; bases not matched to a gene: 7.

The chain joins TRBV3-1 (or the pseudogene TRBV3-2) to TRBJ2-7, with 10 positions matching TRBD1. Losses at the gene ends were 3 bases for V and 7 bases for J; bases not matched to a gene: 9. The CDR3 is 15 residues long. Germline CDR1 is LGHDT and CDR2 is YNNKEL (reference sequence). In DNA form, the CDR3 reads TGTGCCAGCAGCCAGGCCGGGACAGGGGAGAGAGAGCAGTACTTC. Protein product: CASSQAGTGEREQYF.

V is TRBV15 and J is TRBJ2-7; a possible D gene is TRBD2 (6 bases). The ends were cut back, 8 bases at V and 0 bases at J, with 14 bases in the middle. Looked up from germline, CDR1 is LNHNV and CDR2 is YYDKDF (reference sequence). This CDR3 has 14 amino acids. CDR3 sequence reads: CATSPFGGSYEQYF. The DNA of the CDR3 is TGTGCCACCTCGCCCTTCGGGGGCTCCTACGAGCAGTACTTC.

The rearrangement joins TRBV28 to TRBJ1-2; D unclear. V was clipped by 10 bases and J by 3 bases, with 6 bases between them. The length of the CDR3 is 10 residues. Germline CDR1 reads MDHEN; CDR2 reads SYDVKM. The CDR3 region is CATQDYGYTF. The DNA for the CDR3 is TGTGCCACCCAGGACTATGGCTACACCTTC.

Comments on this clone: The same CDR3 can be traced to other DNA sequences in this sample. J is TRBJ2-7 and V is TRBV7-2, with D possibly being TRBD1 (6 bases). Germline V lookup: CDR1 SGHTA, CDR2 FQGNSA. Trimming cost V 6 bases and J 0 bases, with 15 bases left between them. The CDR3 spans 15 residues. This chain's CDR3 is CASSLSGQSSYEQYF. The CDR3, as DNA: TGTGCCAGCAGTCTTTCGGGACAAAGCTCCTACGAGCAGTACTTC.

The chain has TRBV30 and TRBJ1-2, with D tentatively TRBD1 (6 bases). The CDR3 is 14 residues long. Germline V CDR1 and CDR2: GTSNPN, SVGIG (reference sequence). The V and J ends lost 0 bases and 4 bases respectively, with 12 bases between them. The CDR3 loop is CAWSVRQASYGYTF. The CDR3 DNA follows: TGTGCCTGGAGTGTCCGACAGGCCTCCTATGGCTACACCTTC. The variable domain in full, completed from reference TRBV30 and TRBJ1-2, reads SQTIHQWPATLVQPVGSPLSLECTVEGTSNPNLYWYRQAAGRGLQLLFYSVGIGQISSEVPQNLSASRPQDRQFILSSKKLLLSDSGFYLCAWSVRQASYGYTFGSGTRLTVV.

This clone was picked up one time. The V gene is TRBV18, the J gene TRBJ1-2; D gene uncertain. The CDR3 contains 11 residues. Trimming shortened V by 5 bases and J by 6 bases, and 7 bases separated the two germline ends. In germline, CDR1 is KGHSH, CDR2 LQKENI. The CDR3 DNA sequence: TGTGCCAGCTCATCTCAGGATGGCTACACCTTC. It translates to CASSSQDGYTF.

V and J are TRBV5-4 and TRBJ1-1, with a possible D match to TRBD1 (6 bases). The CDR3 extends over 15 amino acids. Per the germline V gene, CDR1 is SGHNT and CDR2 is YYREEE (reference sequence). Trimming removed 4 bases at V and 2 bases at J, with 15 bases between. The CDR3 spells CASSPVARGNTEAFF. DNA for the CDR3: TGTGCCAGCAGCCCGGTGGCCAGGGGAAACACTGAAGCTTTCTTT.

The chain carries TRBV5-1 and TRBJ2-2; the match to TRBD2 covers 8 bases. Germline V gene data show CDR1 as SGHRS and CDR2 as YFSETQ. The CDR3 is made up of 16 amino acids. V was pared by 1 base and J by 4 bases, with 6 bases of the junction left unmatched. Here the CDR3 DNA reads TGCGCCAGCAGCTTGACCAGCGGGGGTAGCACCGGGGAGCTGTTTTTT. Its protein is CASSLTSGGSTGELFF.

The chain recombines TRBV14 with TRBJ2-2; 7 bases align to TRBD1. After removal of 4 bases from V and 4 bases from J, the junction contained 9 bases not matched to a gene. This CDR3 has 16 amino acids. The V gene's germline CDR1 is SGHDN and CDR2 FVKESK. The CDR3 DNA sequence: TGTGCCAGCAGCCGCGAGGGGGCGAGGGGCACCGGGGAGCTGTTTTTT. Translating it yields CASSREGARGTGELFF.

This chain connects TRBV10-3 to TRBJ2-7; D unclear. The CDR3 totals 14 residues. Germline assignment: CDR1 ENHRY and CDR2 SYGVKD. Trimming took 3 bases from V and 0 from J, leaving 9 bases between them. The CDR3 region is CAISDFLSSYEQYF. CDR3 coding DNA: TGTGCCATCAGTGATTTTCTAAGCTCCTACGAGCAGTACTTC.

The gene calls are TRBV6-5 and TRBJ2-3, with TRBD2 identical over 8 bases. Germline V CDR1 and CDR2: MNHEY, SVGAGI. The CDR3 consists of 13 residues. Trimming took 7 bases from V and 5 from J; bases not matched to a gene: 5. This CDR3 reads CASNGRGGDTQYF. DNA of the CDR3: TGTGCCAGCAACGGGAGGGGGGGAGATACGCAGTATTTT.

The V and J genes are TRBV18 and TRBJ2-1; 11 bases match TRBD2. V shed 3 bases, J shed 0 bases, and the junction held 7 bases outside the gene matches. The CDR3 is made up of 18 amino acids. Germline V gene sequence: CDR1 KGHSH, CDR2 LQKENI. The CDR3 loop reads CASSPGLAGGSSYNEQFF. DNA of the CDR3: TGTGCCAGCTCACCCGGGCTAGCGGGAGGAAGCTCCTACAATGAGCAGTTCTTC.